One sample yielded the 7 T cell receptor beta chains listed below, sequenced in a study of control samples from healthy donors and cancer patients. Repertoires were generated with immunoSEQ multiplex PCR, while TCRdb's copy carries only in-frame clones and drops some. The top ten clones hold roughly 2% of a sample with 90,000 to 100,000 clones, roughly four fifths of them seen once. Specimen: blood. These receptors came from a man aged 60-69 years in good health.

Note on this clone: Other DNA sequences from this sample encode an identical CDR3 as well. The chain uses TRBV28 and TRBJ2-5, with 8 bases fitting TRBD2. Looked up from germline, CDR1 is MDHEN and CDR2 is SYDVKM. Germline trimming cut 5 bases from V and 4 bases from J; bases unmatched to any gene: 6. The CDR3 sequence is 14 residues long. The CDR3 is CASSPLLAGETQYF. Here the CDR3 DNA reads TGTGCCAGCAGTCCTCTGCTAGCGGGAGAGACCCAGTACTTC.

The V and J genes are TRBV15 and TRBJ2-1; perhaps D is TRBD1 or TRBD2 (6 bases each). The CDR3 runs to 18 residues. V lost 5 bases, J lost 4 bases, and 24 bases lay in between. Germline V lookup: CDR1 LNHNV, CDR2 YYDKDF (reference sequence). CDR3 residues: CATSRVPWGRGTYNEQFF. Here the CDR3 DNA reads TGTGCCACCAGCCGAGTACCCTGGGGGCGGGGAACTTACAATGAGCAGTTCTTC.

The rearrangement links TRBV5-6 to TRBJ2-1; 14 bases fit TRBD2. CDR1 is SGHDT and CDR2 is YYEEEE in the germline V gene. The CDR3 sequence is 19 residues long. J gave up 5 bases and V 5 bases, and 15 bases lay outside the gene matches. The CDR3 protein is CASSYRSSGTSGSNNEQFF. CDR3 bases: TGTGCCAGCAGTTATAGATCGAGTGGGACTAGCGGGAGTAACAATGAGCAGTTCTTC.

This clone appeared a few times. The chain employs TRBV11-2 and TRBJ1-1, with D perhaps TRBD1 (6 bases). V lost 10 bases, J lost 0 bases, and 27 bases lay in between. Germline CDR1 SGHAT, CDR2 FQNNGV. There are 18 residues in the CDR3. CDR3 DNA sequence: TGTGCCATCAACCCTACCGGTCGGGGAGGGGGGCTGAACACTGAAGCTTTCTTT. Amino acids: CAINPTGRGGGLNTEAFF.

The rearrangement joins TRBV30 to TRBJ1-6, with TRBD1 as a possible D gene (5 bases). Trimming pared 0 bases from V and 10 bases from J, leaving 16 bases between. Germline V gene data show CDR1 as GTSNPN and CDR2 as SVGIG (reference sequence). This CDR3 contains 15 residues. CDR3 amino acids: CAWSVLWGSVSPLHF. In DNA form, the CDR3 reads TGTGCCTGGAGTGTACTTTGGGGGAGCGTATCACCCCTCCACTTT.

The chain uses TRBV5-1 and TRBJ1-4; D not resolved. The V end lost 4 bases, the J end lost 1 base, and 14 bases lay between the germline ends. The CDR3 totals 16 residues. CDR1 and CDR2 (germline): SGHRS, YFSETQ. The CDR3 is CASSLQPAGTNEKLFF. The CDR3 nucleotides are TGCGCCAGCAGCCTGCAGCCGGCGGGAACTAATGAAAAACTGTTTTTT. Full variable domain (missing parts from reference TRBV5-1 and TRBJ1-4): KAGVTQTPRYLIKTRGQQVTLSCSPISGHRSVSWYQQTPGQGLQFLFEYFSETQRNKGNFPGRFSGRQFSNSRSEMNVSTLELGDSALYLCASSLQPAGTNEKLFFGSGTQLSVL.

The chain links TRBV5-1 to TRBJ2-7, with TRBD2 identical over 12 bases. The CDR3 is 16 residues long. Germline V gives CDR1 SGHRS, CDR2 YFSETQ. V lost 1 base and J lost 3; bases outside the gene matches: 5. The CDR3 nucleotides read TGCGCCAGCAGCTTGATGACTAGCGGGAGTAGCTACGAGCAGTACTTC. Its protein is CASSLMTSGSSYEQYF.